Detailed here is one T cell receptor beta chain. No antigen is known for it. Both 60 Vbeta primers and 13 Jbeta primers went into the PCR. Sequencing used immunoSEQ multiplex PCR; TCRdb keeps in-frame clones, though not all of them. The table has about 210,000 clones, about 88% seen once; the top ten hold around 0.3%. These data belong to a study of cytomegalovirus exposure and HLA in healthy donors. Notes on the study in general: A later analysis found common viral pathogens apparently linked to several of the most significant clusters.

Sequencing was carried out using PBMCs. This sequence was found in a woman in her 30s in good health and CMV-seronegative.

The CDR3 DNA sequence: TGTGCCAGCAGCCGTAATCCCCCGGGACTCCTGAGCGAGCAGTACTTC. Its protein product is CASSRNPPGLLSEQYF. The chain is built from TRBV11-2 and TRBJ2-7; maybe TRBD2 (6 bases). CDR3 size: 16 residues. CDR1 and CDR2 (germline): SGHAT, FQNNGV. Deletions cut 5 bases from V and 6 bases from J, with 23 bases between.